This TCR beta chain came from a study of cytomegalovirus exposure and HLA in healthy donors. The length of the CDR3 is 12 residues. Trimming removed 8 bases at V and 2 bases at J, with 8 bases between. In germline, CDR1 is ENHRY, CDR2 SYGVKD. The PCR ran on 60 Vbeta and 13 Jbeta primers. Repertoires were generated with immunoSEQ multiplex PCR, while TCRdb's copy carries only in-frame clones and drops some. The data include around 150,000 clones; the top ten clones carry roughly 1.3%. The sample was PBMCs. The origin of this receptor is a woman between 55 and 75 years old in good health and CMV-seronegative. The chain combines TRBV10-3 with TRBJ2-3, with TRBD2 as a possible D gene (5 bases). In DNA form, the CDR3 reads TGTGCCATCGCGCGGGCCACAGATACGCAGTATTTT. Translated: CAIARATDTQYF.